Following are 32 T cell receptor beta chains from one sample sequenced in a study of beta chain features in type 1 diabetes (dated by TCRdb to between 2017 and 2018). The method behind the library was the immunoSEQ multiplex PCR assay. The High Capacity cDNA Reverse Transcription Kit was used to reverse transcribe all of the isolated RNA, meaning that expressed TCRB transcripts were what got sequenced. The immuneACCESS repertoire file appears here via TCRdb, limited to in-frame rearrangements. These files lack a portion of the clones; in checked studies, under half of the deficit traces to unresolved V genes, and the cause of the others is not known. The sample includes under 950,000 clones, with 15% to 20% observed a single time. The ten largest clones represent 0.02% to 0.025% of the sample. The sample was naive CD4+ T cells from blood. The cell subset or site tag for this specimen amounts to: true naive CD4+ T cells. The receptors were gathered from a woman under 30 in good health.

This chain joins TRBV7-2 and TRBJ1-2; unclear D gene. CDR1 is SGHTA, CDR2 FQGNSA, per germline. Trimming removed 10 bases at V and 6 bases at J, with 18 bases between. This CDR3 is built from 13 residues. Here the CDR3 reads CATKADVWDGYTF. The DNA of the CDR3 is TGTGCCACCAAGGCAGACGTTTGGGATGGCTACACCTTC.

This clone has more than one count but fewer than ten. As DNA, the CDR3 is TGTGCCAGCAGCTCCTTAGACAGACAGGGGGCGGGCTACACCTTC. It translates to CASSSLDRQGAGYTF. The V gene is TRBV7-2, the J gene TRBJ1-2; TRBD1 aligns across 10 bases. V was pared by 4 bases and J by 8 bases, with 10 bases of the junction left unmatched. This CDR3 contains 15 residues. Germline-derived CDR1 and CDR2 are SGHTA and FQGNSA.

This clone came up a few times. V usage is TRBV6-1 and J usage is TRBJ2-1, with a possible D match to TRBD1 (5 bases). This CDR3 is built from 15 residues. Trimming stripped 1 base from V and 8 bases from J, with 15 bases between. The V gene's germline CDR1 is MNHNS and CDR2 SASEGT. DNA of the CDR3: TGTGCCAGCAGTGAAGACTTGCAGGGTTTTTATGAGCAGTTCTTC. This translates into CASSEDLQGFYEQFF.

The chain carries TRBV7-3 and TRBJ2-1; D might be TRBD2 (6 bases). Germline V lookup: CDR1 SGHTA, CDR2 FQGTGA. The CDR3 has 16 residues. The V end was cut by 4 bases, the J end by 6 bases, with 19 bases between. CDR3 coding DNA: TGTGCCAGCAGCTCGTACGCCGGGACTGCTTTCAATGAGCAGTTCTTC. The encoded protein is CASSSYAGTAFNEQFF.

The chain couples TRBV7-9 to TRBJ2-3; D gene uncertain. Germline V gene lookup returns CDR1 SEHNR and CDR2 FQNEAQ (reference sequence). V gave up 1 base and J gave up 1 base, with 18 bases separating them. The CDR3 covers 18 residues. CDR3 DNA: TGTGCCAGCAGCTTAGGTTTCGGGCGCGCTTCCCGCACAGATACGCAGTATTTT. Protein product: CASSLGFGRASRTDTQYF.

This clone was seen a few times. The chain combines TRBV5-4 with TRBJ1-1; 10 nucleotides match TRBD1. The CDR3 covers 15 residues. CDR1 and CDR2 from the germline V gene are SGHNT and YYREEE (reference sequence). V dropped 2 bases and J dropped 8; count of bases not matched to a gene: 9. The CDR3 loop is CASSLGPGQGGEAFF. The CDR3 nucleotides read TGTGCCAGCAGCTTAGGACCTGGACAGGGGGGGGAAGCTTTCTTT.

This clone was picked up a small number of times. V is TRBV7-2 and J is TRBJ2-7; no firm D call. This CDR3 has 13 amino acids. With 5 bases removed from V and 5 bases from J, the gap between germline ends came to 13 bases. Looked up from germline, CDR1 is SGHTA and CDR2 is FQGNSA. In DNA, the CDR3 is TGTGCCAGCAGCCGCACCTACGGCGACGAGCAGTACTTC. This translates into CASSRTYGDEQYF.

This sequence joins TRBV6-5 and TRBJ1-2; tentative D call: TRBD1 (6 bases). Germline V CDR1 and CDR2: MNHEY, SVGAGI. The CDR3 has 14 amino acids. With 6 bases removed from V and 4 bases from J, the gap between germline ends came to 15 bases. CDR3 nucleotide sequence: TGTGCCAGCAGCTCGGACAGCCGCCGCTATGGCTACACCTTC. Translating it yields CASSSDSRRYGYTF.

The chain links TRBV5-1 to TRBJ2-6, with 7 bases lining up with TRBD1. V dropped 4 bases and J dropped 0; count of bases not matched to a gene: 4. Germline CDR1 is SGHRS and CDR2 is YFSETQ. This CDR3 is built from 16 residues. CDR3 loop: CASSRGQHSGANVLTF. The CDR3 DNA reads TGCGCCAGCAGCCGGGGACAGCACTCTGGGGCCAACGTCCTGACTTTC.

The chain joins TRBV18 to TRBJ2-1, with 12 bases aligning to TRBD2. The CDR3 consists of 15 residues. J gave up 9 bases and V 3 bases, and 6 bases lay outside the gene matches. The V gene's germline CDR1 is KGHSH and CDR2 LQKENI. The CDR3 coding sequence is TGTGCCAGCTCACCCAGACTAGCGGGAGAGGGTGAGCAGTTCTTC. As protein: CASSPRLAGEGEQFF.

Note on this clone: The missing conserved phenylalanine or tryptophan at the end of this CDR3 makes a read error likely. The DNA is omitted, as the CDR3 cannot be located on it reliably, and the CDR3 follows TCRdb's listing. The V and J genes are TRBV2 and TRBJ2-7. The germline V gene has CDR1 SNHLY and CDR2 FYNNEI. The CDR3 is 11 residues long, counting both termini. The CDR3 spells CASSDSPKSRL.

Concerning this clone itself: This specimen includes other DNA sequences encoding the same CDR3. The chain carries TRBV7-9 and TRBJ1-1; no clear D gene. There are 13 residues in the CDR3. In germline, CDR1 is SEHNR, CDR2 FQNEAQ (reference sequence). The germline V and J ends were trimmed by 3 bases and 1 base, with 6 bases remaining between them. The DNA for the CDR3 is TGTGCCAGCAGCTTGGACTCGAACACTGAAGCTTTCTTT. Protein: CASSLDSNTEAFF.

The rearrangement links TRBV7-8 to TRBJ2-4; D is unresolved. V dropped 1 base and J dropped 0 bases, with 1 base sitting between them. CDR1 is SGHVS, CDR2 FQNEAQ, per germline. The CDR3 loop spans 13 amino acids. The CDR3 DNA sequence: TGTGCCAGCAGCTTAGTAGCCAAAAACATTCAGTACTTC. Encoded protein: CASSLVAKNIQYF.

The V gene is TRBV13, the J gene TRBJ2-7; TRBD2 matches 11 bases. The CDR3 has 15 residues. Germline V gene lookup returns CDR1 PRHDT and CDR2 FYEKMQ (reference sequence). V lost 4 bases and J lost 1; bases outside the gene matches: 3. The CDR3 nucleotides are TGTGCCAGCAGCTCCGGGACTAGCGGATCCTACGAGCAGTACTTC. Translation gives CASSSGTSGSYEQYF.

In its sample, this clone was seen a few times. The rearrangement uses TRBV7-3 and TRBJ2-7; 9 bases map to TRBD2. J gave up 6 bases and V 1 base, and 7 bases lay outside the gene matches. Germline V lookup: CDR1 SGHTA, CDR2 FQGTGA. This CDR3 is 15 amino acids long. CDR3 sequence: CASSLKGTSSAEQYF. The CDR3 coding sequence is TGTGCCAGCAGCTTAAAAGGGACTAGCTCAGCCGAGCAGTACTTC.

The gene calls are TRBV5-6 and TRBJ2-5; D is unclear. V was shortened by 0 bases and J by 0 bases, with 9 bases between the two germline ends. The CDR3 length is 15 residues. The germline gives CDR1 SGHDT, CDR2 YYEEEE. The CDR3 sequence is CASSLVGRNQETQYF. The CDR3, as DNA: TGTGCCAGCAGCTTGGTAGGGCGAAACCAAGAGACCCAGTACTTC.

The chain carries TRBV20-1 and TRBJ1-2; no clear D gene. V was clipped by 6 bases and J by 4 bases, with 9 bases between them. The CDR3 length is 11 residues. The germline V gene encodes CDR1 DFQATT and CDR2 SNEGSKA (reference sequence). The CDR3 loop is CSAGLTYGYTF. CDR3 bases: TGCAGTGCCGGGTTAACCTATGGCTACACCTTC.

This chain uses TRBV7-2 with TRBJ2-1; a possible D gene is TRBD2 (5 bases). CDR3 length equals 14 residues. Germline V gene lookup returns CDR1 SGHTA and CDR2 FQGNSA. Trimming removed 3 bases from V and 10 bases from J, with 16 bases in between. Written as DNA, the CDR3 is TGTGCCAGCAGCTTCACCTCCGCGAGCGGCGAGCAGTTCTTC. It encodes CASSFTSASGEQFF.

This clone was counted a few times. This chain links TRBV19 with TRBJ2-1; 10 nucleotides agree with TRBD2. After removal of 2 bases from V and 7 bases from J, the junction contained 8 bases not matched to a gene. Germline loops: CDR1 LNHDA, CDR2 SQIVND (reference sequence). The CDR3 is made up of 16 amino acids. CDR3 sequence (DNA): TGTGCCAGTAGTATAAGTCCTAGCGGGAGTCGGAATGAGCAGTTCTTC. Amino acids: CASSISPSGSRNEQFF.

The chain is built from TRBV5-1 and TRBJ2-1; D gene ambiguous. The length of the CDR3 is 13 residues. V was shortened by 2 bases and J by 5 bases, with 8 bases between the two germline ends. Germline V gives CDR1 SGHRS, CDR2 YFSETQ. In DNA, the CDR3 is TGCGCCAGCAGCTTCAGCCAGAACAATGAGCAGTTCTTC. Amino acid sequence: CASSFSQNNEQFF.

A few counts support this clone. The chain has TRBV7-9 and TRBJ2-3; a weak D match, TRBD2 (6 bases). CDR3 length equals 17 residues. The V and J ends lost 7 bases and 2 bases respectively, with 22 bases between them. CDR1 SEHNR and CDR2 FQNEAQ come from the germline V gene (reference sequence). As DNA, the CDR3 is TGTGCCAGCACCAAGGGGCAGCCAGGACTATTCACAGATACGCAGTATTTT. Translated: CASTKGQPGLFTDTQYF.

The rearrangement links TRBV28 to TRBJ2-7, with D perhaps TRBD2 (7 bases). V was clipped by 3 bases and J by 4 bases, with 13 bases between them. The CDR3 runs to 14 residues. Germline values: CDR1 MDHEN, CDR2 SYDVKM. CDR3 protein: CASSFGGARYEQYF. In nucleotides, the CDR3 is TGTGCCAGCAGTTTTGGGGGGGCACGGTACGAGCAGTACTTC.

V is TRBV25-1 and J is TRBJ2-3; 12 bases map to TRBD2. With 4 bases clipped from V and 0 bases from J, the junction kept 2 bases outside the gene matches. The CDR3 loop spans 16 amino acids. Germline V gene lookup returns CDR1 MGHDK and CDR2 SYGVNS. In DNA, the CDR3 is TGTGCCAGCAGTGGCGGGACTAGCGGGAGCACAGATACGCAGTATTTT. Its protein is CASSGGTSGSTDTQYF.

V and J are TRBV2 and TRBJ2-5; 9 bases line up with TRBD1. The V and J ends lost 5 bases and 3 bases, in that order; junction bases with no gene match: 7. Germline V lookup: CDR1 SNHLY, CDR2 FYNNEI. The CDR3 length is 15 residues. As DNA, the CDR3 is TGTGCCAGCAGTAGTCATGGGGACAGGGAAGAGACCCAGTACTTC. Protein product: CASSSHGDREETQYF.

The V gene is TRBV28, the J gene TRBJ2-7; 10 bases are a match to TRBD2. The ends lost 5 bases at V and 5 bases at J; junction bases unmatched: 9. Germline V gives CDR1 MDHEN, CDR2 SYDVKM. The CDR3 has 15 residues. The CDR3 nucleotides read TGTGCCAGCAGTGACTCTAGCGGGAGAACCCACGAGCAGTACTTC. Encoded protein: CASSDSSGRTHEQYF.

This clone was picked up a small number of times. CDR3 DNA: TGTGCCAGCAGCTTAACAGCAGGGCCGAGCTACGAGCAGTACTTC. Translation gives CASSLTAGPSYEQYF. The chain carries TRBV7-3 and TRBJ2-7; D perhaps matches TRBD1 (5 bases). Trimming left V 0 bases short and J 3 bases short, with 12 bases between. CDR3 size: 15 residues. Germline V CDR1 and CDR2: SGHTA, FQGTGA.

The J gene is TRBJ2-7, the V gene TRBV7-2; 9 positions match TRBD2. V lost 1 base and J lost 0; bases outside the gene matches: 7. Germline V gives CDR1 SGHTA, CDR2 FQGNSA. The CDR3 runs to 17 residues. This CDR3 is CASSLVAGGPGSYEQYF. CDR3 coding DNA: TGTGCCAGCAGCTTAGTTGCGGGAGGGCCAGGCTCCTACGAGCAGTACTTC.

DNA for the CDR3: TGTGCCAGCAGCTTGTTCCAGGTGGCCGTGACGGGATCACCCCTCCACTTT. This sequence encodes CASSLFQVAVTGSPLHF. This chain joins TRBV5-6 and TRBJ1-6; D unclear. Germline V gene sequence: CDR1 SGHDT, CDR2 YYEEEE. The CDR3 runs 17 residues. V shed 1 base and J shed 10 bases, with 21 bases lying between them.

The V call is TRBV5-6, the J call TRBJ2-4, with TRBD2 matching 12 bases. Germline-derived CDR1 and CDR2 are SGHDT and YYEEEE. The trim removed 4 bases at V and 7 bases at J, leaving 12 bases unmatched. The CDR3 has 17 amino acids. The CDR3 DNA reads as TGTGCCAGCAGCCTATCTCGACTAGCGGGAGTTCGGAACATTCAGTACTTC. Its protein is CASSLSRLAGVRNIQYF.

J is TRBJ1-2 and V is TRBV28; D remains unclear. This CDR3 has 13 residues. V lost 6 bases and J 8 bases, leaving 16 bases between the germline ends. Per germline, CDR1 MDHEN and CDR2 SYDVKM. The DNA for the CDR3 is TGTGCCAGCAGACTCAGTGGAGTAAGGGGCTACACCTTC. It yields the protein CASRLSGVRGYTF.

The gene calls are TRBV2 and TRBJ2-5, with unresolved D. The CDR3 runs 12 residues. Germline V CDR1 and CDR2: SNHLY, FYNNEI. V shed 8 bases and J shed 4 bases, with 11 bases lying between them. The CDR3 here is CASGASRETQYF. In DNA form, the CDR3 reads TGTGCCAGCGGTGCTAGTCGAGAGACCCAGTACTTC.

This clone has more than one count but fewer than ten. Other DNA sequences in the same sample also yield this CDR3. The gene calls are TRBV7-2 and TRBJ2-7; TRBD1 might be the D (7 bases). Germline CDR1 reads SGHTA; CDR2 reads FQGNSA. Trimming left V 5 bases short and J 1 base short, with 12 bases between. This CDR3 has 14 amino acids. CDR3: CASSLQGGSYEQYF. DNA for the CDR3: TGTGCCAGCAGCCTCCAGGGGGGTTCCTACGAGCAGTACTTC.